The source of this T cell receptor beta chain is a study of blood T cells in healthy people across ages. The individuals who served as donors were healthy Caucasians living in Russia, aged about 6 to 100. Germline lookup yields CDR1 KGHDR and CDR2 SFDVKD. Trimming took 2 bases from V and 4 from J; bases not matched to a gene: 8. CDR3 length equals 17 residues. Whole-study results and caveats: The study regarded diversity estimates from one million T cells as underestimates.

This clonotype has ten or more counts. As yet, its antigen is unknown. Through a sample-barcoded 5' primer and a J-beta primer mix, a second PCR was run for about 6 to 11 cycles. TCRdb reanalysed the 5' RACE reads using MiXCR and keeps one entry per CDR3 protein. The table records roughly 1,700,000 distinct CDR3 sequences, approximately 28% of them present only once. This chain uses TRBV24-1 with TRBJ2-1; the match to TRBD1 covers 9 bases. This TCR derives from a young woman in good health. Sequenced material: blood. The CDR3 sequence is CATSDYITGGAYNEQFF. In DNA, the CDR3 is TGTGCCACCAGTGATTACATAACAGGGGGCGCGTACAATGAGCAGTTCTTC.